These T cell receptor beta chains were read from a single sample in a study of T cell changes during pregnancy in multiple sclerosis. Sequencing used immunoSEQ multiplex PCR; TCRdb keeps in-frame clones, though not all of them. Here the sample spans 55,000 or so clones, 92% being singletons. This specimen consisted of CD4+ T cells from peripheral blood mononuclear cells, obtained after pregnancy. These TCRs come from a female donor in good health, enrolled as a control in a pregnancy study. Each CDR3 is given with its conserved first and last residue. A D gene is named only where the DNA matches it firmly. Clone size, where shown, is once, few, many, or a class for clones that have expanded.

TRBD1	15	TRBV19	-	TRBJ2-7	CASSSRGTGTYEQYF	TGTGCCAGTAGTTCAAGGGGGACAGGAACCTACGAGCAGTACTTC
-	14	TRBV9	once	TRBJ1-1	CASSVGHLNTEAFF	TGTGCCAGCAGCGTAGGACACTTGAACACTGAAGCTTTCTTT
-	15	TRBV28	-	TRBJ1-1	CASSLGAKGNTEAFF	TGTGCCAGCAGTTTAGGGGCCAAGGGGAACACTGAAGCTTTCTTT
TRBD1	14	TRBV2	-	TRBJ1-2	CASSESQQGRGYTF	TGTGCCAGCAGTGAAAGTCAACAGGGGAGGGGCTACACCTTC
-	16	TRBV28	-	TRBJ2-1	CASTSTQGRSYNEQFF	TGTGCCAGCACCTCCACACAGGGAAGATCCTACAATGAGCAGTTCTTC
-	16	TRBV7-2	-	TRBJ2-7	CASSSGGDTSPYEQYF	TGTGCCAGCAGCTCTGGGGGGGACACGTCTCCCTACGAGCAGTACTTC
TRBD1	14	TRBV5-1	-	TRBJ2-7	CASSSRDRGYEQYF	TGCGCCAGCAGCTCGCGGGACAGGGGCTACGAGCAGTACTTC
TRBD1	12	TRBV6-5	-	TRBJ1-1	CARQGREAGAFF	TGTGCCAGACAGGGGCGCGAAGCCGGAGCTTTCTTT
-	14	TRBV7-9	-	TRBJ1-2	CASSPGTTAYGYTF	TGTGCCAGCAGCCCCGGGACAACAGCCTATGGCTACACCTTC
TRBD1	15	TRBV6-5	-	TRBJ1-1	CASSYRTGGRTEAFF	TGTGCCAGCAGTTACCGCACAGGGGGCAGGACTGAAGCTTTCTTT
-	12	TRBV28	-	TRBJ1-1	CASSSRVTEAFF	TGTGCCAGCAGTTCCCGGGTCACTGAAGCTTTCTTT
-	12	TRBV5-4	-	TRBJ1-5	CASSLQGQPQHF	TGTGCCAGCAGCTTACAGGGCCAGCCCCAGCATTTT
TRBD1	15	TRBV6-1	-	TRBJ1-2	CASSPGQGPIYGYTF	TGTGCCAGCAGTCCAGGACAGGGCCCAATCTATGGCTACACCTTC
TRBD1	14	TRBV2	-	TRBJ1-6	CASSYRGENSPLHF	TGTGCCAGCAGCTACAGGGGTGAGAATTCACCCCTCCACTTT
TRBD2	16	TRBV11-2	-	TRBJ2-1	CASSGQGGGVYNEQFF	TGTGCCAGCAGCGGCCAGGGCGGGGGGGTCTACAATGAGCAGTTCTTC
-	12	TRBV27	-	TRBJ2-7	CASSAGPGEQYF	TGTGCCAGCAGTGCGGGACCGGGCGAGCAGTACTTC
-	15	TRBV1	-	TRBJ1-1	CTSSPGTGGHTEAFF	TGCACCAGCAGCCCGGGGACAGGGGGCCACACTGAAGCTTTCTTT
-	13	TRBV18	-	TRBJ1-2	CASSPDKNYGYTF	TGTGCCAGCTCACCGGACAAGAACTATGGCTACACCTTC
-	13	TRBV6-6	-	TRBJ1-1	CASRDRNPTEAFF	TGTGCCAGCAGAGACAGGAATCCGACTGAAGCTTTCTTT
TRBD1	12	TRBV19	-	TRBJ2-1	CASNRGQHEQFF	TGTGCCAGTAACAGGGGGCAGCATGAGCAGTTCTTC
-	19	TRBV21-1	-	TRBJ1-5	CASSPQDWKTPQTNQPQHF	TGTGCCAGCAGCCCTCAAGACTGGAAAACACCACAAACCAATCAGCCCCAGCATTTT
-	14	TRBV4-2	-	TRBJ1-4	CASSQANREEKLFF	TGTGCCAGCAGCCAAGCGAACAGGGAGGAAAAACTGTTTTTT
-	14	TRBV28	-	TRBJ1-2	CASSSILQGSGYTF	TGTGCCAGCAGTTCGATACTTCAGGGGTCTGGCTACACCTTC
TRBD2	10	TRBV20-1	-	TRBJ2-5	CSAGGGTQYF	TGCAGTGCTGGGGGGGGGACCCAGTACTTC
TRBD1	14	TRBV28	-	TRBJ1-5	CASSSRGLRQPQHF	TGTGCCAGCAGTTCCAGGGGGCTACGACAGCCCCAGCATTTT
TRBD1	16	TRBV5-1	-	TRBJ2-3	CASSRQGSIGTDTQYF	TGCGCCAGCAGCCGACAGGGTAGCATCGGCACAGATACGCAGTATTTT
TRBD1	14	TRBV7-3	-	TRBJ2-7	CASSLTGSSYEQYF	TGTGCCAGCAGCTTGACAGGGAGCTCCTACGAGCAGTACTTC
TRBD1	14	TRBV6-5	-	TRBJ1-2	CASRPVRGNHGYTF	TGTGCCAGCAGGCCAGTCAGGGGGAACCATGGCTACACCTTC
-	15	TRBV18	-	TRBJ1-5	CASSPAHSSNQPQHF	TGTGCCAGCTCACCAGCTCACAGCAGCAATCAGCCCCAGCATTTT
TRBD1	15	TRBV9	-	TRBJ2-1	CASSVGQGRKNEQFF	TGTGCCAGCAGCGTAGGACAGGGTCGGAAAAATGAGCAGTTCTTC
-	13	TRBV6-4	-	TRBJ2-5	CASSSRGGETQYF	TGTGCCAGCAGTTCGAGAGGGGGAGAGACCCAGTACTTC
TRBD1	14	TRBV19	-	TRBJ1-5	CASTSGTGYQPQHF	TGTGCCAGCACCTCCGGGACAGGGTATCAGCCCCAGCATTTT
-	15	TRBV12-5	-	TRBJ2-1	CASGPGQFGSYEQFF	TGTGCTAGTGGCCCCGGACAGTTCGGGTCCTATGAGCAGTTCTTC
TRBD2	16	TRBV4-2	-	TRBJ2-3	CASSQGLAGGLSTQYF	TGTGCCAGCAGCCAGGGACTAGCGGGGGGGCTGAGTACGCAGTATTTT
-	15	TRBV7-2	-	TRBJ1-3	CASSPPNAYGNTIYF	TGTGCCAGCAGCCCACCGAACGCCTATGGAAACACCATATATTTT
TRBD2	14	TRBV6-6	-	TRBJ2-1	CASSYSGRDNEQFF	TGTGCCAGCAGTTACTCGGGGAGGGACAATGAGCAGTTCTTC
TRBD1	14	TRBV6-5	-	TRBJ2-7	CASSYGQGSYEQYF	TGTGCCAGCAGTTATGGACAGGGCTCCTACGAGCAGTACTTC
-	14	TRBV4-2	-	TRBJ2-7	CASSQGGRGDEQYF	TGTGCCAGCAGCCAAGGGGGGCGTGGCGACGAGCAGTACTTC
TRBD1	14	TRBV7-9	few	TRBJ1-5	CASSEQGNNQPQHF	TGTGCCAGCAGTGAACAGGGGAACAATCAGCCCCAGCATTTT
TRBD1	14	TRBV10-3	-	TRBJ1-5	CAIRDRGEGQPQHF	TGTGCCATCAGAGACAGGGGGGAGGGTCAGCCCCAGCATTTT
-	16	TRBV5-5	-	TRBJ1-5	CASSPVGGKRGQPQHF	TGTGCCAGCAGCCCGGTGGGCGGGAAACGGGGCCAGCCCCAGCATTTT
-	12	TRBV30	-	TRBJ1-1	CASYREVTEAFF	TGTGCCTCCTACAGGGAAGTGACTGAAGCTTTCTTT
-	13	TRBV27	-	TRBJ1-5	CASALGARQPQHF	TGTGCCAGTGCTTTAGGGGCCCGGCAGCCCCAGCATTTT
TRBD1	15	TRBV4-2	-	TRBJ1-1	CASSQFRDRDTEAFF	TGTGCCAGCAGCCAATTCCGGGACAGGGACACTGAAGCTTTCTTT
-	13	TRBV7-2	-	TRBJ1-2	CASSLGRVYGYTF	TGTGCCAGCAGCTTAGGCAGGGTCTATGGCTACACCTTC
-	15	TRBV7-3	once	TRBJ2-1	CASSFRRSSYNEQFF	TGTGCCAGCAGCTTCAGGAGGAGCTCCTACAATGAGCAGTTCTTC
TRBD1	15	TRBV4-2	-	TRBJ1-4	CASSPTGNEIEKLFF	TGTGCCAGCAGCCCGACAGGGAATGAGATCGAAAAACTGTTTTTT
-	15	TRBV19	-	TRBJ2-1	CASSSPQGGRNEQFF	TGTGCCAGTAGTTCCCCGCAGGGGGGCCGCAATGAGCAGTTCTTC
-	13	TRBV29-1	-	TRBJ1-4	CSVAGATNEKLFF	TGCAGCGTGGCCGGAGCAACTAATGAAAAACTGTTTTTT
TRBD1	16	TRBV19	-	TRBJ1-1	CASSIVFGTAKGEAFF	TGTGCCAGTAGTATAGTGTTCGGGACAGCGAAGGGGGAAGCTTTCTTT
TRBD2	16	TRBV4-2	-	TRBJ2-1	CASSQPASGVINEQFF	TGTGCCAGCAGCCAACCCGCTAGCGGGGTCATCAATGAGCAGTTCTTC
TRBD2	14	TRBV2	-	TRBJ2-5	CASSKGRGRETQYF	TGTGCCAGCAGCAAGGGGAGGGGTAGGGAGACCCAGTACTTC
TRBD2	16	TRBV4-2	-	TRBJ2-1	CASSRPAAGGGNEQFF	TGTGCCAGCAGCCGCCCAGCAGCGGGGGGTGGCAATGAGCAGTTCTTC
-	15	TRBV5-6	-	TRBJ1-5	CASSLGQLVNQPQHF	TGTGCCAGCAGCTTGGGACAGCTTGTCAATCAGCCCCAGCATTTT
-	13	TRBV7-3	-	TRBJ1-2	CASSLRSGQGYTF	TGTGCCAGCAGCTTAAGATCAGGGCAAGGCTACACCTTC
TRBD1	15	TRBV7-9	-	TRBJ2-5	CASSLGWGRGETQYF	TGTGCCAGCAGCTTAGGCTGGGGCAGGGGGGAGACCCAGTACTTC
TRBD1	14	TRBV2	few	TRBJ1-6	CASNGQGANSPLHF	TGTGCCAGCAATGGACAGGGGGCTAATTCACCCCTCCACTTT
TRBD2	15	TRBV6-5	-	TRBJ2-7	CASSYAVLAGVEQYF	TGTGCCAGCAGTTACGCCGTACTAGCGGGGGTCGAGCAGTACTTC
TRBD2	16	TRBV19	-	TRBJ2-3	CASSTRLALSTDTQYF	TGTGCCAGTAGTACTCGACTAGCCCTTAGCACAGATACGCAGTATTTT